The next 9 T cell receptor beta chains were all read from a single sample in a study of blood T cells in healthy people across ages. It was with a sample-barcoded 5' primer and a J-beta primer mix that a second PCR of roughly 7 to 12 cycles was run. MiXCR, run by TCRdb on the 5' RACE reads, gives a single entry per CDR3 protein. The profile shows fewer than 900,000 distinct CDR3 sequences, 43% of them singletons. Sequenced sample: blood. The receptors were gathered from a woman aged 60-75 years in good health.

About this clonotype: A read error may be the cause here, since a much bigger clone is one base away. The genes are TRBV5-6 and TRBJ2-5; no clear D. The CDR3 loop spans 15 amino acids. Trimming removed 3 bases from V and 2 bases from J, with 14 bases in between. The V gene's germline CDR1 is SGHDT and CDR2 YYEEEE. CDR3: CASSCGATPQETQYF. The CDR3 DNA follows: TGTGCCAGCAGCTGTGGAGCGACTCCACAAGAGACCCAGTACTTC.

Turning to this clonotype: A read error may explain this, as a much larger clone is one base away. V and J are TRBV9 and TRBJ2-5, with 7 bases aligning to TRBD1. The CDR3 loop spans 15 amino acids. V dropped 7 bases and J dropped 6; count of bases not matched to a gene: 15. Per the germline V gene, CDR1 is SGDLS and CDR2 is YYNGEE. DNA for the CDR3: TGTGCCAGCGGCGCCTCGACAGGGACGGAAAAGACCCAGTACTTC. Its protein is CASGASTGTEKTQYF.

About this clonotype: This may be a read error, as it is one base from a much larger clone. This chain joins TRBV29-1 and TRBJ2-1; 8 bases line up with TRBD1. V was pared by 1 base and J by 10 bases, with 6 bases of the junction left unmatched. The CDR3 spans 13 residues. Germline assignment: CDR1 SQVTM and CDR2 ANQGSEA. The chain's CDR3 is CSVEGGQVYEQFF. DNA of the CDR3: TGCAGCGTTGAAGGGGGACAGGTCTACGAGCAGTTCTTC.

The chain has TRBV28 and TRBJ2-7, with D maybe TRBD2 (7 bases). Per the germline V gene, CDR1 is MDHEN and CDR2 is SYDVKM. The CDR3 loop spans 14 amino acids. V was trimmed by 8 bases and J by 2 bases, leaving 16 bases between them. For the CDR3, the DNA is TGTGCCAGCCGTCTGGCGGGGGCCCCCTACGAGCAGTACTTC. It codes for CASRLAGAPYEQYF. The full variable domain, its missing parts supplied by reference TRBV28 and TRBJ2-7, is DVKVTQSSRYLVKRTGEKVFLECVQDMDHENMFWYRQDPGLGLRLIYFSYDVKMKEKGDIPEGYSVSREKKERFSLILESASTNQTSMYLCASRLAGAPYEQYFGPGTRLTVT.

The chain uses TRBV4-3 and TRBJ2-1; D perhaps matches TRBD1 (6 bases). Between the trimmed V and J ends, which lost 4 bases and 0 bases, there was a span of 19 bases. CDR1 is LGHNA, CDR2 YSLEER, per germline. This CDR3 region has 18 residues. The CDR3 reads CASSLGMTGFGSYNEQFF. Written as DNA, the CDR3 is TGCGCCAGCAGCCTAGGGATGACAGGATTTGGCTCCTACAATGAGCAGTTCTTC.

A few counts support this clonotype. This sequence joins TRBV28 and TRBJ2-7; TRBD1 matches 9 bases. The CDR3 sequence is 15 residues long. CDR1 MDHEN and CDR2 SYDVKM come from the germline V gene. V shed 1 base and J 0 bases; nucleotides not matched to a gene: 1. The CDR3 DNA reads TGTGCCAGCAGTTTATTGGGACAGGGCTCCTACGAGCAGTACTTC. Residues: CASSLLGQGSYEQYF.

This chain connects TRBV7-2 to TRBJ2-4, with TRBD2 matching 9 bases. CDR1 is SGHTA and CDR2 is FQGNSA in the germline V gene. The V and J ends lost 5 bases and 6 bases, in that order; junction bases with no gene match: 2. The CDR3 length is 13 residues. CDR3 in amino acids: CASSAAGGNIQYF. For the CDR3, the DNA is TGTGCCAGCAGCGCAGCGGGGGGAAACATTCAGTACTTC.

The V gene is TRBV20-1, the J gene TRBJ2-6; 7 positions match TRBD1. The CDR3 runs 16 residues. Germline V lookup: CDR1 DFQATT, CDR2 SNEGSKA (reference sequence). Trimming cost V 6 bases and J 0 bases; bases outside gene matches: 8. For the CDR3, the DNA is TGCAGTGCAGACCCGGGACAGAGCTCTGGGGCCAACGTCCTGACTTTC. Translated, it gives CSADPGQSSGANVLTF.

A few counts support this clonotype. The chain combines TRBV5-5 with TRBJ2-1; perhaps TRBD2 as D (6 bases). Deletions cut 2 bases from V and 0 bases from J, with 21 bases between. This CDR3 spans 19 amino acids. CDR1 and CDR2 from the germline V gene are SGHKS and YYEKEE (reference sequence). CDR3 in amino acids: CASSFRAGLWRGSYNEQFF. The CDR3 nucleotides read TGTGCCAGCAGCTTTAGAGCAGGGTTGTGGCGGGGCTCCTACAATGAGCAGTTCTTC.